The 29 T cell receptor beta chains in this list originate from one sample, sequenced in a study of regulatory T cells in long-lasting Graves disease. The TCR beta library used iRepertoire HTBI primers with Arm-PCR amplification of CDR3. A single record per CDR3 protein comes from TCRdb applying MiXCR to the multiplex PCR reads. The table includes a few hundred thousand distinct CDR3 sequences, around 21% detected once. Time point described: persistent/refractory GD, antithyroid drugs over 5 years with positive TRAb. After RNA was extracted from PBMCs, the TCR library was made from it. The sample consisted of peripheral blood mononuclear cells (PBMCs), taken when the disease was refractory, from a patient treated with antithyroid drugs. These receptors all stem from a female donor with Graves disease.

Only a few counts were recorded for this clonotype. The chain carries TRBV20-1 and TRBJ2-5; 11 bases are a match to TRBD2. The CDR3 runs 13 residues. V trimming: 3 bases; J trimming: 4 bases; junction bases outside the gene matches: 1. CDR1 is DFQATT, CDR2 SNEGSKA, per germline (reference sequence). The chain's CDR3 is CSASGLAGETQYF. CDR3 nucleotide sequence: TGCAGTGCTAGTGGACTAGCGGGAGAGACCCAGTACTTC.

Turning to this clonotype: Relative to the germline gene, one junction end is altered; a read error may explain this. The chain joins TRBV27 to TRBJ2-7; the D gene is possibly TRBD2 (6 bases). The germline CDR1 and CDR2 sequences are MNHEY and SMNVEV (reference sequence). The CDR3 has 12 amino acids. CDR3 nucleotide sequence: TGTGCCAGCAGTCTGGGGACGGGAGAGCAGCACTTC. It yields the protein CASSLGTGEQHF.

This clonotype was detected ten times or more. The J gene is TRBJ1-2, the V gene TRBV28; TRBD1 aligns across 9 bases. V gave up 8 bases and J gave up 7 bases; unmatched junction bases: 14. The germline CDR1 and CDR2 sequences are MDHEN and SYDVKM. The CDR3 has 15 residues. Here the CDR3 DNA reads TGTGCCAGCCAAACTCCGGGACAGGGTAGAGGTGGCTACACCTTC. Encoded protein: CASQTPGQGRGGYTF.

This clonotype showed up many times. The chain recombines TRBV15 with TRBJ2-5; D gene uncertain. The CDR3 length is 11 residues. Germline V CDR1 and CDR2: LNHNV, YYDKDF (reference sequence). V was shortened by 5 bases and J by 7 bases, with 8 bases between the two germline ends. CDR3 residues: CATSGSGTQYF. In DNA form, the CDR3 reads TGTGCCACCAGCGGTTCCGGGACCCAGTACTTC.

This clonotype was seen repeatedly, ten times or more. The chain combines TRBV15 with TRBJ1-5; D remains unclear. From germline, CDR1 is LNHNV and CDR2 YYDKDF (reference sequence). This CDR3 is 15 amino acids long. Trimming stripped 3 bases from V and 3 bases from J, with 12 bases between. CDR3 sequence (DNA): TGTGCCACCAGCAGGTATAGGGCCCCCAATCAGCCCCAGCATTTT. Protein: CATSRYRAPNQPQHF.

This clonotype is a singleton in its sample. This chain links TRBV5-6 with TRBJ2-3; 11 bases are a match to TRBD2. Germline V gene sequence: CDR1 SGHDT, CDR2 YYEEEE. The J segment lost 3 bases and the V segment lost 2 bases, leaving 5 bases of the junction unmatched. The CDR3 sequence is 16 residues long. The CDR3 nucleotides read TGTGCCAGCAGCTTAACTAGCGGGAGTGTAACAGATACGCAGTATTTT. Encoded protein: CASSLTSGSVTDTQYF. The complete variable domain, with remaining parts taken from reference TRBV5-6 and TRBJ2-3, reads DAGVTQSPTHLIKTRGQQVTLRCSPKSGHDTVSWYQQALGQGPQFIFQYYEEEERQRGNFPDRFSGHQFPNYSSELNVNALLLGDSALYLCASSLTSGSVTDTQYFGPGTRLTVL.

This clonotype was observed many times. For the CDR3, the DNA is TGTGCCTGGAGTGATGGGGCAGGTGCTAGCAATCAGCCCCAGCATTTT. Its translation is CAWSDGAGASNQPQHF. The chain is built from TRBV30 and TRBJ1-5; perhaps TRBD1 as D (5 bases). This CDR3 has 16 residues. Germline V lookup: CDR1 GTSNPN, CDR2 SVGIG (reference sequence). With 1 base removed from V and 0 bases from J, the gap between germline ends came to 13 bases.

This clonotype has only a few counts. CDR3 in amino acids: CASSRDRGQYEQYF. For the CDR3, the DNA is TGTGCCAGCAGCCGGGACAGGGGGCAGTACGAGCAGTACTTC. The chain carries TRBV6-1 and TRBJ2-7; 12 positions agree with TRBD1. The CDR3 runs 14 residues. Germline V CDR1 and CDR2: MNHNS, SASEGT. Unmatched junction bases numbered 4, after V lost 6 bases and J lost 4 bases.

This clonotype turned up a few times. V usage is TRBV3-1 and J usage is TRBJ1-2; TRBD1 aligns across 8 bases. Looked up from germline, CDR1 is LGHDT and CDR2 is YNNKEL (reference sequence). CDR3 length: 14 residues. V lost 4 bases and J lost 5; bases outside the gene matches: 6. CDR3 nucleotides: TGTGCCAGCAGCCCCTTGGGACAGGATTATGGCTACACCTTC. This gives the protein CASSPLGQDYGYTF. The full variable domain, its missing parts supplied by reference TRBV3-1 and TRBJ1-2, is DTAVSQTPKYLVTQMGNDKSIKCEQNLGHDTMYWYKQDSKKFLKIMFSYNNKELIINETVPNRFSPKSPDKAHLNLHINSLELGDSAVYFCASSPLGQDYGYTFGSGTRLTVV.

V gene TRBV12-3 or TRBV12-4 combines with J gene TRBJ2-3, with TRBD2 matching 7 bases. This CDR3 contains 18 residues. Trimming at V came to 2 bases and at J to 3 bases, leaving 14 bases not matched to a gene. CDR3 sequence (DNA): TGTGCCAGCAGTTTAAGGGCGGGAGCGCGTAGGTGGACAGATACGCAGTATTTT. Its translation: CASSLRAGARRWTDTQYF.

This clonotype was picked up a small number of times. This chain uses TRBV20-1 with TRBJ2-5; D perhaps matches TRBD2 (7 bases). The CDR3 totals 14 residues. Germline V gives CDR1 DFQATT, CDR2 SNEGSKA (reference sequence). The germline V and J ends were trimmed by 5 bases and 5 bases, with 18 bases remaining between them. CDR3 DNA: TGCAGTGCTCCCCCGGCGGGGGCTGGGGAGACCCAGTACTTC. It specifies CSAPPAGAGETQYF.

This clonotype has ten or more counts. The chain combines TRBV4-2 with TRBJ2-5; D is perhaps TRBD2 (5 bases). Germline assignment: CDR1 LGHNA and CDR2 YNFKEQ. Trimming removed 4 bases at V and 4 bases at J, with 13 bases between. The CDR3 spans 14 residues. In DNA form, the CDR3 reads TGTGCCAGCAGCCTTAAGGAACGGGGAGAGACCCAGTACTTC. This gives the protein CASSLKERGETQYF.

This clonotype appeared many times. This rearrangement joins TRBV6-1 to TRBJ2-5; the D gene is possibly TRBD2 (5 bases). V lost 7 bases and J 5 bases, leaving 17 bases between the germline ends. From germline, CDR1 is MNHNS and CDR2 SASEGT. This CDR3 has 14 residues. This CDR3 reads CASTDGLDTETQYF. The DNA of the CDR3 is TGTGCCAGCACCGATGGACTGGATACCGAGACCCAGTACTTC.

This clonotype appeared many times. The rearrangement joins TRBV11-1 to TRBJ2-5; D may be TRBD1 (6 bases). The germline V gene has CDR1 SGHAT and CDR2 FQDESV (reference sequence). The ends were cut back, 5 bases at V and 0 bases at J, with 13 bases in the middle. The CDR3 is 15 residues long. DNA of the CDR3: TGTGCCAGCAGCCCATCGACAGGCCACCAAGAGACCCAGTACTTC. This encodes CASSPSTGHQETQYF.

The chain combines TRBV7-8 with TRBJ1-2; 8 bases align to TRBD1. The V gene end was trimmed by 5 bases and the J gene end by 4 bases; junction bases not matched to a gene: 15. The CDR3 is 17 amino acids. Germline V lookup: CDR1 SGHVS, CDR2 FQNEAQ. The CDR3 sequence: CASSGGGTGRGVYGYTF. In DNA form, the CDR3 reads TGTGCCAGCAGCGGGGGGGGGACAGGACGCGGGGTCTATGGCTACACCTTC. Full variable domain (rest looked up from reference TRBV7-8 and TRBJ1-2): GAGVSQSPRYKVAKRGQDVALRCDPISGHVSLFWYQQALGQGPEFLTYFQNEAQLDKSGLPSDRFFAERPEGSVSTLKIQRTQQEDSAVYLCASSGGGTGRGVYGYTFGSGTRLTVV.

The chain combines TRBV10-3 with TRBJ1-5, with TRBD1 as a possible D gene (6 bases). The germline CDR1 and CDR2 sequences are ENHRY and SYGVKD. V was trimmed by 0 bases and J by 3 bases, leaving 12 bases between them. The CDR3 spans 16 residues. In DNA, the CDR3 is TGTGCCATCAGTGAGTCGCCCGGACAGCTCAATCAGCCCCAGCATTTT. This sequence encodes CAISESPGQLNQPQHF.

There are many counts of this clonotype. The chain recombines TRBV30 with TRBJ1-1; D ambiguous. The germline gives CDR1 GTSNPN, CDR2 SVGIG (reference sequence). This CDR3 spans 12 amino acids. Trimming shortened V by 0 bases and J by 8 bases, and 10 bases separated the two germline ends. This chain's CDR3 is CAWSVRAPEAFF. As DNA, the CDR3 is TGTGCCTGGAGTGTGAGGGCACCCGAAGCTTTCTTT. The whole variable domain, filled in from reference TRBV30 and TRBJ1-1, reads SQTIHQWPATLVQPVGSPLSLECTVEGTSNPNLYWYRQAAGRGLQLLFYSVGIGQISSEVPQNLSASRPQDRQFILSSKKLLLSDSGFYLCAWSVRAPEAFFGQGTRLTVV.

V usage is TRBV12-3 or TRBV12-4 and J usage is TRBJ2-2, with D perhaps matching TRBD1 (5 bases). This CDR3 contains 13 residues. Deletions cut 7 bases from V and 5 bases from J, with 11 bases between. As DNA, the CDR3 is TGTGCCAGCAAACCGCAGGGAACCGGGGAGCTGTTTTTT. It translates to CASKPQGTGELFF.

This clonotype was seen at least ten times. The V and J genes are TRBV10-3 and TRBJ2-3, with 9 positions matching TRBD1. The CDR3 consists of 16 residues. Losses at the gene ends were 4 bases for V and 1 base for J; bases not matched to a gene: 6. Per germline, CDR1 ENHRY and CDR2 SYGVKD. CDR3 amino acids: CAISAEQGAGTDTQYF. The CDR3, as DNA: TGTGCCATCAGTGCAGAACAGGGGGCTGGCACAGATACGCAGTATTTT.

The chain joins TRBV20-1 to TRBJ1-1; no reliable D call. Germline CDR1 and CDR2: DFQATT and SNEGSKA (reference sequence). CDR3 length: 11 residues. The DNA for the CDR3 is TGCAGAACGACGGCGAACACTGAAGCTTTCTTT. As protein: CRTTANTEAFF.

The V and J genes are TRBV29-1 and TRBJ2-7; D is possibly TRBD1 (5 bases). The CDR3 length is 12 residues. CDR1 SQVTM and CDR2 ANQGSEA come from the germline V gene. V lost 6 bases to trimming and J lost 5 bases, with 14 bases between them. Here the CDR3 reads CSVWNGHDEQYF. The CDR3 DNA sequence: TGCAGCGTCTGGAATGGACACGACGAGCAGTACTTC.

This clonotype was picked up a small number of times. DNA of the CDR3: TGTGCCAGCTCCGGACAGGTAGTCGCGTGGGCTTTCTTT. It yields the protein CASSGQVVAWAFF. This chain links TRBV18 with TRBJ1-1, with 7 bases aligning to TRBD1. The trim removed 6 bases at V and 11 bases at J, leaving 12 bases unmatched. Germline CDR1 KGHSH, CDR2 LQKENI. The CDR3 is 13 amino acids.

In this sample, this clonotype turned up many times. This chain joins TRBV30 and TRBJ2-7, with TRBD2 identical over 14 bases. The germline CDR1 and CDR2 sequences are GTSNPN and SVGIG (reference sequence). The CDR3 totals 15 residues. Trimming cost V 0 bases and J 6 bases; bases outside gene matches: 4. In nucleotides, the CDR3 is TGTGCCTGGAGTGTGGGACTAGCGGGAGATGTCGAGCAGTACTTC. This encodes CAWSVGLAGDVEQYF.

This clonotype was observed at least ten times. V is TRBV14 and J is TRBJ1-6; D is unresolved. Germline lookup yields CDR1 SGHDN and CDR2 FVKESK. This CDR3 is 14 amino acids long. The germline V and J ends were trimmed by 4 bases and 7 bases, with 11 bases remaining between them. The CDR3 protein is CASSRLSWNSPLHF. The DNA for the CDR3 is TGTGCCAGCAGCCGTCTTTCATGGAATTCACCCCTCCACTTT.

This clonotype showed up just once. This chain connects TRBV28 to TRBJ2-1, with D possibly TRBD2 on 6 matching bases. Germline V gene lookup returns CDR1 MDHEN and CDR2 SYDVKM. CDR3 length: 15 residues. V shed 8 bases and J shed 3 bases, with 17 bases lying between them. CDR3 DNA sequence: TGTGCCAGCGGTAGCGGACCGACATACTACAATGAGCAGTTCTTC. It yields the protein CASGSGPTYYNEQFF.

This clonotype was recorded at least ten times. The genes are TRBV20-1 and TRBJ1-5; the D gene is possibly TRBD1 (5 bases). The V end was cut by 3 bases, the J end by 3 bases, with 9 bases between. The germline gives CDR1 DFQATT, CDR2 SNEGSKA (reference sequence). The CDR3 loop spans 13 amino acids. CDR3 sequence (DNA): TGCAGTGCTAGTTATGGGACCAATCAGCCCCAGCATTTT. This codes for CSASYGTNQPQHF.

This clonotype has more than one count but fewer than ten. The chain has TRBV19 and TRBJ2-5, with 7 positions matching TRBD1. The V gene's germline CDR1 is LNHDA and CDR2 SQIVND (reference sequence). V lost 4 bases, J lost 1 base, and 3 bases stayed unmatched. This CDR3 has 14 amino acids. CDR3 nucleotide sequence: TGTGCCAGTAGTAGGGGGACAGCCCAAGAGACCCAGTACTTC. It encodes CASSRGTAQETQYF. Combining the CDR3 with reference TRBV19 and TRBJ2-5 gives the whole variable domain DGGITQSPKYLFRKEGQNVTLSCEQNLNHDAMYWYRQDPGQGLRLIYYSQIVNDFQKGDIAEGYSVSREKKESFPLTVTSAQKNPTAFYLCASSRGTAQETQYFGPGTRLLVL.

This clonotype was seen at least ten times. The rearrangement joins TRBV28 to TRBJ2-7, with TRBD2 matching over 10 bases. This CDR3 is built from 14 residues. The V and J ends lost 6 bases and 2 bases, in that order; junction bases with no gene match: 4. Germline V gene data show CDR1 as MDHEN and CDR2 as SYDVKM. The CDR3 DNA sequence: TGTGCCAGCAGAGGACTAGCGGAAGCCTACGAGCAGTACTTC. Protein sequence: CASRGLAEAYEQYF.

The chain uses TRBV4-1 and TRBJ2-2; D is possibly TRBD1 (6 bases). Germline V gene sequence: CDR1 MGHRA, CDR2 YSYEKL. The V gene lost 4 bases and the J gene lost 7 bases, with 13 bases spanning the gap. The CDR3 sequence is 14 residues long. The CDR3: CASSPRAGVGELFF. The CDR3 region has the DNA TGCGCCAGCAGCCCGCGGGCAGGGGTCGGGGAGCTGTTTTTT.